The T cell receptor (beta chain) under discussion was sequenced for a study of T cells in Graves' hyperthyroidism and ophthalmopathy. The overall study: Prior to any treatment, at the point of initial diagnosis, peripheral blood was collected. Broader study findings: From stable hyperthyroidism, ophthalmopathy was separated by a 13 V-J model. Most thyroid-expanded clonotypes above 0.001 were also found in blood.

Used for diagnoses were clinical symptoms, serum thyroxine and TRAb, thyroid ultrasound and orbital computed tomography. Amplified TCR beta CDR3 regions derived from RNA transcripts. HTBI primers drove first-round RT-PCR of the TCR CDR3. TCRdb processed the multiplex PCR reads anew with MiXCR; each CDR3 protein has one entry. The data show 500,000 to 600,000 distinct CDR3 sequences, about a sixth seen once. This clonotype was recorded once. Its matching antigen is unknown. The V and J ends lost 4 bases and 4 bases, in that order; junction bases with no gene match: 10. Germline V gene data show CDR1 as LNHDA and CDR2 as SQIVND (reference sequence). The CDR3 sequence is 17 residues long.

The sequenced sample consisted of blood. This chain joins TRBV19 and TRBJ1-2, with 12 bases identical to TRBD1. This receptor was identified in a woman aged 18-29 years with Graves' hyperthyroidism. The CDR3 sequence is CASSTGTGGYFFYGYTF. CDR3 coding DNA: TGTGCCAGTAGTACCGGGACAGGGGGCTACTTTTTCTATGGCTACACCTTC.